The 21 T cell receptor beta chains below come from one sample, sequenced in a study of T cell repertoires in cytomegalovirus infection. TCRdb re-derived calls from the reads in MiXCR, one entry per CDR3 protein. The profile shows about 220,000 distinct CDR3 sequences, about 38% of them singletons. For these receptors, no antigen is known. The specimen was CD8+ T cells from cultured PBMCs, collected from culture after CMV antigen stimulation. These receptors all stem from a human donor in good health (CMV status not recorded). Some clones in this sample may be carry-over from other donors' samples.

This clonotype appeared a single time. This sequence joins TRBV28 and TRBJ2-2; perhaps TRBD2 as D (5 bases). V gave up 5 bases and J gave up 6 bases, with 19 bases separating them. Germline lookup yields CDR1 MDHEN and CDR2 SYDVKM. The CDR3 has 16 amino acids. CDR3 amino acids: CASSLGPRGFAGELFF. The CDR3 bases are TGTGCCAGCAGTCTGGGTCCCCGCGGGTTCGCCGGGGAGCTGTTTTTT.

Details on this clonotype: A clone one base away is much larger, so this may be a read error. The rearrangement uses TRBV7-2 and TRBJ1-4; D is undetermined. The CDR3 contains 16 residues. Germline CDR1 and CDR2: SGHTA and FQGNSA. CDR3 amino acids: CASSPEREGTNENLFF. CDR3 coding DNA: TGTGCCAGCAGCCCCGAGAGGGAGGGAACTAATGAAAATCTGTTTTTT.

The V call is TRBV27, the J call TRBJ2-5, with 11 bases identical to TRBD2. J gave up 0 bases and V 5 bases, and 8 bases lay outside the gene matches. The germline V gene encodes CDR1 MNHEY and CDR2 SMNVEV (reference sequence). This CDR3 has 17 residues. The CDR3 reads CASSPPPGLADQETQYF. The CDR3 coding sequence is TGTGCCAGCAGTCCTCCACCGGGACTAGCGGACCAAGAGACCCAGTACTTC.

CDR3 in amino acids: CASSLAGSGDAELFF. In nucleotides, the CDR3 is TGCGCCAGCAGCTTGGCCGGAAGTGGGGACGCGGAGCTGTTTTTT. The gene calls are TRBV5-1 and TRBJ2-2, with D perhaps assigned TRBD1 or TRBD2 (5 bases each). The CDR3 has 15 amino acids. V lost 0 bases, J lost 10 bases, and 16 bases lay in between. CDR1 is SGHRS and CDR2 is YFSETQ in the germline V gene.

This rearrangement joins TRBV24-1 to TRBJ2-1; D might be TRBD1 (5 bases). The CDR3 is 12 residues long. Trimming took off 9 bases at V and 10 bases at J, with 15 bases between the two ends. Looked up from germline, CDR1 is KGHDR and CDR2 is SFDVKD. The CDR3 sequence is CATEGAFGEQFF. In nucleotides, the CDR3 is TGTGCCACCGAAGGGGCTTTTGGGGAGCAGTTCTTC.

This clonotype has a handful of counts. The V call is TRBV5-6, the J call TRBJ1-1; tentative D call: TRBD1 (6 bases). The V and J ends lost 3 bases and 0 bases respectively, with 18 bases between them. The germline V gene has CDR1 SGHDT and CDR2 YYEEEE. This CDR3 has 17 amino acids. DNA for the CDR3: TGTGCCAGCAGCTCCAACAGGGAAGACCCTATGAACACTGAAGCTTTCTTT. This sequence encodes CASSSNREDPMNTEAFF. Looking up the rest from reference TRBV5-6 and TRBJ1-1 gives the full variable domain: DAGVTQSPTHLIKTRGQQVTLRCSPKSGHDTVSWYQQALGQGPQFIFQYYEEEERQRGNFPDRFSGHQFPNYSSELNVNALLLGDSALYLCASSSNREDPMNTEAFFGQGTRLTVV.

This clonotype was counted between two and nine times. CDR3 amino acids: CASSFGGPTEAFF. The DNA for the CDR3 is TGTGCCAGCAGCTTCGGGGGCCCCACTGAAGCTTTCTTT. The J gene is TRBJ1-1, the V gene TRBV5-6; perhaps TRBD1 as D (6 bases). V was shortened by 2 bases and J by 4 bases, with 9 bases between the two germline ends. CDR3 length: 13 amino acids. CDR1 is SGHDT, CDR2 YYEEEE, per germline.

The genes are TRBV10-3 and TRBJ2-1; maybe TRBD1 (5 bases). The germline V gene has CDR1 ENHRY and CDR2 SYGVKD. V was clipped by 2 bases and J by 0 bases, with 11 bases between them. CDR3 size: 16 residues. The DNA of the CDR3 is TGTGCCATCAGTGAGCCGGACAAGAGCTCCTACAATGAGCAGTTCTTC. Its protein is CAISEPDKSSYNEQFF.

This clonotype was observed a few times. CDR3 coding DNA: TGTGCCAGCAGTTTATATACAATGGGCGGAGACACTGAAGCTTTCTTT. This translates into CASSLYTMGGDTEAFF. This sequence joins TRBV27 and TRBJ1-1, with no clear D. Germline-derived CDR1 and CDR2 are MNHEY and SMNVEV (reference sequence). The CDR3 is 16 residues long. With 1 base removed from V and 3 bases from J, the gap between germline ends came to 15 bases.

The J gene is TRBJ1-1, the V gene TRBV7-8, with D possibly being TRBD1 (5 bases). Trimming left V 5 bases short and J 5 bases short, with 18 bases between. The CDR3 runs to 15 residues. Germline assignment: CDR1 SGHVS and CDR2 FQNEAQ. CDR3 in amino acids: CASSPVGTMSTEAFF. The CDR3 nucleotides read TGTGCCAGCAGCCCCGTGGGGACCATGAGTACTGAAGCTTTCTTT.

The chain links TRBV7-9 to TRBJ1-4; perhaps TRBD1 as D (5 bases). Germline CDR1 reads SEHNR; CDR2 reads FQNEAQ (reference sequence). The CDR3 contains 15 residues. V gave up 5 bases and J gave up 6 bases, with 16 bases separating them. In DNA form, the CDR3 reads TGTGCCAGCAGCCCGCCGGGACCTGGTGATGAAAAACTGTTTTTT. This translates into CASSPPGPGDEKLFF.

This clonotype was detected a few times. The chain recombines TRBV27 with TRBJ1-2; no clear D gene. This CDR3 region has 13 residues. The ends were cut back, 5 bases at V and 8 bases at J, with 15 bases in the middle. The germline V gene has CDR1 MNHEY and CDR2 SMNVEV (reference sequence). The CDR3 spells CASSLAQAAGYTF. CDR3 nucleotides: TGTGCCAGCAGTCTTGCCCAGGCTGCCGGCTACACCTTC.

This clonotype was recorded a few times. The V call is TRBV4-1, the J call TRBJ1-6; 10 bases map to TRBD1. Germline V CDR1 and CDR2: MGHRA, YSYEKL. V gave up 5 bases and J gave up 9 bases; unmatched junction bases: 7. This CDR3 contains 15 residues. The CDR3 sequence is CASSSRGTGASPLHF. In DNA, the CDR3 is TGCGCCAGCAGCTCGAGGGGGACAGGGGCTTCACCCCTCCACTTT.

This chain joins TRBV7-2 and TRBJ2-7, with D perhaps TRBD2 (6 bases). The germline V gene has CDR1 SGHTA and CDR2 FQGNSA. The CDR3 spans 14 residues. The germline V and J ends were trimmed by 1 base and 5 bases, with 12 bases remaining between them. This CDR3 is CASSLGGTHDEQYF. The DNA of the CDR3 is TGTGCCAGCAGCTTAGGCGGGACCCACGACGAGCAGTACTTC.

This clonotype was found a few times. The genes are TRBV7-8 and TRBJ2-1; TRBD2 might be the D (6 bases). CDR3 size: 16 residues. Trimming cost V 4 bases and J 4 bases, with 17 bases left between them. CDR1 and CDR2 (germline): SGHVS, FQNEAQ. The CDR3 sequence is CASSSHGTGRYNEQFF. The CDR3 DNA follows: TGTGCCAGCAGCTCCCACGGGACTGGGCGTTACAATGAGCAGTTCTTC.

This clonotype was recorded a few times. The chain uses TRBV7-6 and TRBJ1-4; weak D call: TRBD1 (5 bases). The CDR3 runs to 18 residues. V lost 0 bases to trimming and J lost 4 bases, with 18 bases between them. The germline gives CDR1 SGHVS, CDR2 FNYEAQ. In nucleotides, the CDR3 is TGTGCCAGCAGCTTAGCATTGAGTGGAGGGACGTTTAATGAAAAACTGTTTTTT. Its translation is CASSLALSGGTFNEKLFF.

In this sample, this clonotype turned up a few times. This chain joins TRBV7-6 and TRBJ2-7; 9 positions agree with TRBD1. Germline loops: CDR1 SGHVS, CDR2 FNYEAQ. J lost 3 bases, V lost 4 bases, and 7 bases had no gene match. This CDR3 contains 15 residues. The CDR3 is CASSSGTGPVYEQYF. CDR3 nucleotides: TGTGCCAGCAGCTCAGGGACAGGGCCCGTCTACGAGCAGTACTTC.

This chain connects TRBV6-1 to TRBJ2-6, with D perhaps matching TRBD2 (5 bases). The V end was cut by 11 bases, the J end by 1 base, with 9 bases between. The germline V gene encodes CDR1 MNHNS and CDR2 SASEGT. The CDR3 has 13 residues. In DNA form, the CDR3 reads TGTGCCGGAGGTCCGTCTGGGGCCAACGTCCTGACTTTC. It is translated as CAGGPSGANVLTF.

This clonotype showed up just a few times. J is TRBJ1-1 and V is TRBV10-3; unclear D gene. The CDR3 sequence is 13 residues long. From germline, CDR1 is ENHRY and CDR2 SYGVKD. V dropped 6 bases and J dropped 2 bases, with 10 bases sitting between them. CDR3 loop: CAISGSGNTEAFF. CDR3 nucleotides: TGTGCCATCAGCGGCAGCGGAAACACTGAAGCTTTCTTT.

The J gene is TRBJ2-1, the V gene TRBV10-3; 8 nucleotides match TRBD2. J was trimmed by 4 bases and V by 6 bases; bases with no gene match: 11. Germline assignment: CDR1 ENHRY and CDR2 SYGVKD. CDR3 length: 16 residues. The CDR3 loop reads CAISRSSGSPYNEQFF. CDR3 in DNA: TGTGCCATCAGCCGTTCCAGCGGGAGTCCTTACAATGAGCAGTTCTTC.

This clonotype was found many times. The chain is built from TRBV3-1 and TRBJ2-3; D might be TRBD2 (5 bases). V was shortened by 7 bases and J by 4 bases, with 12 bases between the two germline ends. This CDR3 spans 13 amino acids. CDR1 is LGHDT and CDR2 is YNNKEL in the germline V gene (reference sequence). The CDR3 loop reads CASTSVGADTQYF. The CDR3, as DNA: TGTGCCAGCACCTCGGTCGGGGCAGATACGCAGTATTTT.